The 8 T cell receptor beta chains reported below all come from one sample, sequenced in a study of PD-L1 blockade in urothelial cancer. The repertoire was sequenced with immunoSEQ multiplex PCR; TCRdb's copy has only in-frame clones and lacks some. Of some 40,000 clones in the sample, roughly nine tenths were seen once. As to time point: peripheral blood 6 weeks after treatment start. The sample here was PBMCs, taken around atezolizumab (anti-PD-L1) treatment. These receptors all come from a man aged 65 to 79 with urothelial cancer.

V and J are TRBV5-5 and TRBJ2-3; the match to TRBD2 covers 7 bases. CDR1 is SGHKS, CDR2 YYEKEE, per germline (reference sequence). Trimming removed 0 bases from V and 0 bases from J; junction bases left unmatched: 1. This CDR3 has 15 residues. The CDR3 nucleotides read TGTGCCAGCAGCTTGGGGGAGGGAAGCACAGATACGCAGTATTTT. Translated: CASSLGEGSTDTQYF.

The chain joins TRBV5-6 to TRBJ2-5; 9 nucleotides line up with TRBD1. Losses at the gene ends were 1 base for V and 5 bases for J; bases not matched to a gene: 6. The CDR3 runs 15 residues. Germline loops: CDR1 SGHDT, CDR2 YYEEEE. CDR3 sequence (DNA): TGTGCCAGCAGCTTGTCACAGGGGGCTTGGGAGACCCAGTACTTC. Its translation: CASSLSQGAWETQYF.

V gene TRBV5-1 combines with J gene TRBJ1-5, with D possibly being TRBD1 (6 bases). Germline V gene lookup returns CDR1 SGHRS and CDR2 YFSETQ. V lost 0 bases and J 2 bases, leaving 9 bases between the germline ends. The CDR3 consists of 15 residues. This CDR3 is CASSLAGVGNQPQHF. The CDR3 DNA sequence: TGCGCCAGCAGCTTGGCAGGGGTTGGCAATCAGCCCCAGCATTTT. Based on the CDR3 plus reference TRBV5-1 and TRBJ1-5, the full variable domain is KAGVTQTPRYLIKTRGQQVTLSCSPISGHRSVSWYQQTPGQGLQFLFEYFSETQRNKGNFPGRFSGRQFSNSRSEMNVSTLELGDSALYLCASSLAGVGNQPQHFGDGTRLSIL.

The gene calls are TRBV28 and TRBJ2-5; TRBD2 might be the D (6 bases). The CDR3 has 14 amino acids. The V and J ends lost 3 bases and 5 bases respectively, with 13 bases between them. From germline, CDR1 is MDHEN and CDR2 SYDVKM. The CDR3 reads CASSLAGGEETQYF. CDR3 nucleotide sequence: TGTGCCAGCAGTTTGGCAGGCGGGGAGGAGACCCAGTACTTC.

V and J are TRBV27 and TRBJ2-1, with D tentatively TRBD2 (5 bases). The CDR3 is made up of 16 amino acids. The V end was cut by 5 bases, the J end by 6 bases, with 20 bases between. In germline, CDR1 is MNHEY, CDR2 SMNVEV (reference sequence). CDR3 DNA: TGTGCCAGCAGTCTAAGGCCGGGCCGGACTGCCAATGAGCAGTTCTTC. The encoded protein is CASSLRPGRTANEQFF.

In DNA form, the CDR3 reads TGTGCCAGCAGCTTAGATCGGAGTGTCTCCTACGAGCAGTACTTC. It is translated as CASSLDRSVSYEQYF. The chain carries TRBV7-2 and TRBJ2-7; the D is unclear. CDR1 is SGHTA and CDR2 is FQGNSA in the germline V gene. V lost 1 base and J lost 0, with 10 bases in between. The CDR3 spans 15 residues.

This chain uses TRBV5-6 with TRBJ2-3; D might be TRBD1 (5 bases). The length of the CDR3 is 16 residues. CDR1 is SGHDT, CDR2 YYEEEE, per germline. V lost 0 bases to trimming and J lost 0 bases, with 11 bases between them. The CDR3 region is CASSLGGRVSTDTQYF. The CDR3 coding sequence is TGTGCCAGCAGCTTGGGCGGCAGGGTGAGCACAGATACGCAGTATTTT.

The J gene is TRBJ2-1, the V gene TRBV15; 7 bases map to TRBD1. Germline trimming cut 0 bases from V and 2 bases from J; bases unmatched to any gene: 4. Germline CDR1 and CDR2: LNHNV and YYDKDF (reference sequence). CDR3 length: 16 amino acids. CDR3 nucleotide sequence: TGTGCCACCAGCAGAGATATACAGGGGACCTACAATGAGCAGTTCTTC. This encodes CATSRDIQGTYNEQFF. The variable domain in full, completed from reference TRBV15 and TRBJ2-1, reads DAMVIQNPRYQVTQFGKPVTLSCSQTLNHNVMYWYQQKSSQAPKLLFHYYDKDFNNEADTPDNFQSRRPNTSFCFLDIRSPGLGDTAMYLCATSRDIQGTYNEQFFGPGTRLTVL.